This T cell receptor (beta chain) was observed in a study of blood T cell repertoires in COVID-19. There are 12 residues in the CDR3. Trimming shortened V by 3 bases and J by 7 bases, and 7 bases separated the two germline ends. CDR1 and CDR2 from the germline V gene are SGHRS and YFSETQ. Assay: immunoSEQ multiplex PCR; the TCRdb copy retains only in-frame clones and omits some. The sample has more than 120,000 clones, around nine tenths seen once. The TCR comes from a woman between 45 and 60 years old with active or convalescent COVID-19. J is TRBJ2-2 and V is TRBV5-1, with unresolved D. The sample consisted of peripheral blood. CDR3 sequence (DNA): TGCGCCAGCAGCTGGGCTGGCGGGGAGCTGTTTTTT. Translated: CASSWAGGELFF. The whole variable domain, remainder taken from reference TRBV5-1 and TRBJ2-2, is KAGVTQTPRYLIKTRGQQVTLSCSPISGHRSVSWYQQTPGQGLQFLFEYFSETQRNKGNFPGRFSGRQFSNSRSEMNVSTLELGDSALYLCASSWAGGELFFGEGSRLTVL.